This T cell receptor (beta chain) was identified during a study of T cell responses to AZD1222 COVID-19 vaccine. The method was immunoSEQ multiplex PCR; TCRdb's version includes in-frame clones alone and lacks a portion of them. The sample carries more than 150,000 clones, approximately 90% recorded once. The CDR3 has 19 amino acids. V was pared by 2 bases and J by 0 bases, with 9 bases of the junction left unmatched. Germline CDR1 is SGHAT and CDR2 is FQNNGV. The TCR comes from an adult in good health. The rearrangement joins TRBV11-2 to TRBJ1-6; 8 positions match TRBD1. The material was peripheral blood, obtained on day 0 of AZD1222 vaccination. This CDR3 reads CASSLTFGTGLSYNSPLHF. CDR3 nucleotides: TGTGCCAGCAGCTTAACGTTCGGGACAGGACTCTCCTATAATTCACCCCTCCACTTT.